This T cell receptor beta chain was captured in a study of blood T cell repertoires in COVID-19. Looking at the study overall: Collection of acute and convalescent COVID-19 samples took place in the United States, Italy and Spain. The analysed material was cDNA or gDNA that came from T cells, B-cell-depleted T cells, or PBMCs.

Original methodology: By means of reference gene primer amplification, nucleated cell counts were estimated. The data were produced by immunoSEQ multiplex PCR, yet TCRdb's version contains in-frame clones alone and is incomplete. Clonal size and the V and J genes are those of that table, whereas D and trimming came from the DNA. The repertoire consists of 80,000 to 95,000 clones, with roughly nine tenths occurring once and the leading ten covering more than 1.5%. The germline gives CDR1 MDHEN, CDR2 SYDVKM. CDR3 length: 15 amino acids. V was cut by 3 bases and J by 3 bases, with 15 bases left in between.

This rearrangement joins TRBV28 to TRBJ2-7; perhaps TRBD2 as D (7 bases). The origin of this receptor is a human donor with active COVID-19. The donor label of this sample is uncertain. Sequences were obtained from peripheral blood. CDR3 bases: TGTGCCAGCAGTTTCCGGGGAGGGGGGCTCTACGAGCAGTACTTC. The encoded protein is CASSFRGGGLYEQYF.